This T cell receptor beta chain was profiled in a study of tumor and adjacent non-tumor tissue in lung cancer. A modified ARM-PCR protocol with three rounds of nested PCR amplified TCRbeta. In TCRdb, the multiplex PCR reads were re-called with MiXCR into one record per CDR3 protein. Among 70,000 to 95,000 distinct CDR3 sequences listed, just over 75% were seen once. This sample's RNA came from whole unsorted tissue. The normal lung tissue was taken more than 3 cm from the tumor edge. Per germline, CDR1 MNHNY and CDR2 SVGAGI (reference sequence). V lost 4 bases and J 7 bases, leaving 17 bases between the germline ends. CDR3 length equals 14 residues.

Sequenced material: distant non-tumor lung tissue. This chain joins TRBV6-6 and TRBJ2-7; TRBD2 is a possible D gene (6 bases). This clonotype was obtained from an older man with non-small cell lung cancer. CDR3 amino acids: CASSLGTWVGEQYF. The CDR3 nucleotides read TGTGCCAGCAGTTTGGGGACTTGGGTGGGGGAGCAGTACTTC.